The 19 T cell receptor beta chains listed next were all sequenced from one sample in a study of blood T cells in healthy people across ages. A second PCR of 7 to 11 cycles used a sample-barcoded 5' primer and a J-beta primer mix. In TCRdb, the 5' RACE reads were re-called with MiXCR into one record per CDR3 protein. This sample has about 1 million distinct CDR3 sequences; roughly 24% occur once, and the top ten carry 0.75%. The sample was also linked to a second study, of T cells of mothers and their children.

Material for sequencing was blood. These receptors all come from a girl aged 2-10 years in good health.

A word on this clonotype: The junction does not match germline at one end; this may be a read error. V gene TRBV2 combines with J gene TRBJ2-5; 7 nucleotides line up with TRBD1. The CDR3 sequence is 11 residues long. Per germline, CDR1 SNHLY and CDR2 FYNNEI. The CDR3: CAARGRETQYF. The CDR3 bases are TGCGCGGCGAGGGGGCGGGAGACCCAGTACTTC.

This chain joins TRBV6-2 or TRBV6-3 and TRBJ1-1; D gene uncertain. Trimming removed 7 bases at V and 0 bases at J, with 15 bases between. Germline V lookup: CDR1 MNHEY, CDR2 SVGEGT. The CDR3 is 15 residues long. DNA of the CDR3: TGTGCCAGCACCCGACACTTACCCATGAACACTGAAGCTTTCTTT. Protein: CASTRHLPMNTEAFF.

V gene TRBV7-6 combines with J gene TRBJ1-5; TRBD1 might be the D (5 bases). V lost 5 bases and J 1 base, leaving 12 bases between the germline ends. This CDR3 contains 15 residues. Germline CDR1 reads SGHVS; CDR2 reads FNYEAQ. In DNA, the CDR3 is TGTGCCAGCAGCCCTAGCTGGGGGAGCAATCAGCCCCAGCATTTT. Protein: CASSPSWGSNQPQHF.

V gene TRBV3-1 combines with J gene TRBJ2-3; D possibly corresponds to TRBD1 (5 bases). Trimming took off 3 bases at V and 2 bases at J, with 6 bases between the two ends. The germline V gene has CDR1 LGHDT and CDR2 YNNKEL (reference sequence). This CDR3 is 13 amino acids long. The CDR3 DNA sequence: TGTGCCAGCAGCCACAGGGTCACAGATACGCAGTATTTT. Translating gives CASSHRVTDTQYF.

The chain is built from TRBV7-2 and TRBJ1-2, with D perhaps TRBD1 (6 bases). Per the germline V gene, CDR1 is SGHTA and CDR2 is FQGNSA. The V and J ends lost 5 bases and 8 bases respectively, with 15 bases between them. The length of the CDR3 is 13 residues. The DNA of the CDR3 is TGTGCCAGCAGCCTCCAGGGGAGTTGGGGCTACACCTTC. Translated: CASSLQGSWGYTF.

In its sample, this clonotype was seen a few times. V and J are TRBV15 and TRBJ1-3; weak D call: TRBD1 (5 bases). The V end lost 0 bases, the J end lost 3 bases, and 12 bases lay between the germline ends. From germline, CDR1 is LNHNV and CDR2 YYDKDF (reference sequence). The CDR3 is made up of 16 amino acids. The CDR3 DNA is TGTGCCACCAGCAGAGAACGTCAGGGAAGTGGAAACACCATATATTTT. This gives the protein CATSRERQGSGNTIYF.

The rearrangement links TRBV27 to TRBJ2-1, with D hard to call. Between the trimmed V and J ends, which lost 1 base and 2 bases, there was a span of 9 bases. Germline assignment: CDR1 MNHEY and CDR2 SMNVEV (reference sequence). The CDR3 loop spans 15 amino acids. In DNA, the CDR3 is TGTGCCAGCAGTTTATATAACGGAGCCTACAATGAGCAGTTCTTC. Its protein is CASSLYNGAYNEQFF.

The chain links TRBV12-3 or TRBV12-4 to TRBJ2-1; perhaps TRBD1 as D (6 bases). This CDR3 comprises 11 residues. V lost 5 bases and J 11 bases, leaving 10 bases between the germline ends. This CDR3 is CASSIQGQQFF. The CDR3 nucleotides are TGTGCCAGCAGTATACAGGGTCAGCAGTTCTTC.

CDR3 loop: CASTSTGGVMDEQFF. CDR3 nucleotides: TGTGCCAGCACCTCAACCGGTGGGGTTATGGATGAGCAGTTCTTC. The rearrangement uses TRBV27 and TRBJ2-1; D not resolved. The CDR3 runs 15 residues. The V end lost 7 bases, the J end lost 8 bases, and 21 bases lay between the germline ends. CDR1 is MNHEY and CDR2 is SMNVEV in the germline V gene (reference sequence).

This clonotype has just one count. This rearrangement joins TRBV29-1 to TRBJ1-2; D not certain. The CDR3 extends over 12 amino acids. V lost 6 bases and J 5 bases, leaving 13 bases between the germline ends. Germline V gene sequence: CDR1 SQVTM, CDR2 ANQGSEA. CDR3 sequence (DNA): TGCAGCGTGCTACTCACGGATTATGGCTACACCTTC. As protein: CSVLLTDYGYTF.

This clonotype was observed a handful of times. J is TRBJ1-5 and V is TRBV4-3; maybe TRBD1 (6 bases). The CDR3 covers 15 residues. Germline assignment: CDR1 LGHNA and CDR2 YSLEER. V lost 1 base to trimming and J lost 2 bases, with 9 bases between them. The CDR3 spells CASSQGGAGNQPQHF. In DNA form, the CDR3 reads TGCGCCAGCAGCCAAGGGGGGGCGGGCAATCAGCCCCAGCATTTT.

This clonotype was found a few times. The chain combines TRBV20-1 with TRBJ2-7, with a tentative D call TRBD2 (6 bases). Per germline, CDR1 DFQATT and CDR2 SNEGSKA (reference sequence). The V gene lost 0 bases and the J gene lost 3 bases, with 15 bases spanning the gap. CDR3 length: 15 amino acids. CDR3 sequence reads: CSARDPAAGYYEQYF. In DNA, the CDR3 is TGCAGTGCTAGAGATCCTGCGGCGGGATACTACGAGCAGTACTTC.

This clonotype was seen a handful of times. The rearrangement joins TRBV4-1 to TRBJ1-1; D unresolved. Trimming stripped 6 bases from V and 5 bases from J, with 13 bases between. The germline V gene has CDR1 MGHRA and CDR2 YSYEKL. This CDR3 is built from 13 residues. For the CDR3, the DNA is TGCGCCAGCAGTCATCAAGGGAGTACTGAAGCTTTCTTT. It codes for CASSHQGSTEAFF.

This clonotype has just one count. This chain uses TRBV10-3 with TRBJ1-1; D unclear. CDR1 and CDR2 (germline): ENHRY, SYGVKD. The CDR3 is 13 residues long. The V end was cut by 7 bases, the J end by 1 base, with 10 bases between. CDR3 sequence reads: CAITHDGNTEAFF. In nucleotides, the CDR3 is TGTGCCATCACCCATGACGGGAACACTGAAGCTTTCTTT.

The chain is built from TRBV28 and TRBJ2-2; TRBD1 might be the D (5 bases). Germline V lookup: CDR1 MDHEN, CDR2 SYDVKM. Between the trimmed V and J ends, which lost 7 bases and 2 bases, there was a span of 11 bases. The length of the CDR3 is 14 residues. CDR3 in amino acids: CASKLQGNTGELFF. The CDR3 DNA follows: TGTGCCAGCAAACTTCAGGGTAACACCGGGGAGCTGTTTTTT. The variable domain in full, with the rest retrieved from reference TRBV28 and TRBJ2-2, is DVKVTQSSRYLVKRTGEKVFLECVQDMDHENMFWYRQDPGLGLRLIYFSYDVKMKEKGDIPEGYSVSREKKERFSLILESASTNQTSMYLCASKLQGNTGELFFGEGSRLTVL.

The chain links TRBV28 to TRBJ2-7; TRBD2 matches 8 bases. The germline V gene encodes CDR1 MDHEN and CDR2 SYDVKM. V shed 4 bases, J shed 5 bases, and the junction held 13 bases outside the gene matches. CDR3 length: 16 residues. The CDR3 DNA follows: TGTGCCAGCAGTTCTTTTTTAGCGCGGGAGGAGGACGAGCAGTACTTC. This encodes CASSSFLAREEDEQYF.

There are a few counts of this clonotype. The rearrangement links TRBV29-1 to TRBJ1-1; tentatively, D is TRBD1 (5 bases). The CDR3 length is 12 residues. In germline, CDR1 is SQVTM, CDR2 ANQGSEA. The V gene lost 7 bases and the J gene lost 1 base, with 10 bases spanning the gap. The CDR3 region has the DNA TGCAGCGGGGGGGTGGAGAACACTGAAGCTTTCTTT. Protein: CSGGVENTEAFF.

J is TRBJ2-4 and V is TRBV5-5; TRBD2 is a possible D gene (5 bases). Trimming took 4 bases from V and 6 from J, leaving 17 bases between them. Germline V lookup: CDR1 SGHKS, CDR2 YYEKEE (reference sequence). The CDR3 covers 15 residues. Here the CDR3 reads CASSPPAVGGNIQYF. CDR3 in DNA: TGTGCCAGCAGCCCCCCAGCGGTTGGTGGAAACATTCAGTACTTC.

This clonotype was observed many times. The chain uses TRBV7-9 and TRBJ2-5; the D call may be TRBD1 or TRBD2 (5 bases each). The DNA end is more similar to TRBJ2-1, so the J call may be wrong. The CDR3 runs 13 residues. The germline V gene encodes CDR1 SEHNR and CDR2 FQNEAQ (reference sequence). CDR3 amino acids: CASGLGPGWEQFF. In DNA, the CDR3 is TGTGCCAGCGGTTTGGGACCTGGGTGGGAGCAGTTCTTC.